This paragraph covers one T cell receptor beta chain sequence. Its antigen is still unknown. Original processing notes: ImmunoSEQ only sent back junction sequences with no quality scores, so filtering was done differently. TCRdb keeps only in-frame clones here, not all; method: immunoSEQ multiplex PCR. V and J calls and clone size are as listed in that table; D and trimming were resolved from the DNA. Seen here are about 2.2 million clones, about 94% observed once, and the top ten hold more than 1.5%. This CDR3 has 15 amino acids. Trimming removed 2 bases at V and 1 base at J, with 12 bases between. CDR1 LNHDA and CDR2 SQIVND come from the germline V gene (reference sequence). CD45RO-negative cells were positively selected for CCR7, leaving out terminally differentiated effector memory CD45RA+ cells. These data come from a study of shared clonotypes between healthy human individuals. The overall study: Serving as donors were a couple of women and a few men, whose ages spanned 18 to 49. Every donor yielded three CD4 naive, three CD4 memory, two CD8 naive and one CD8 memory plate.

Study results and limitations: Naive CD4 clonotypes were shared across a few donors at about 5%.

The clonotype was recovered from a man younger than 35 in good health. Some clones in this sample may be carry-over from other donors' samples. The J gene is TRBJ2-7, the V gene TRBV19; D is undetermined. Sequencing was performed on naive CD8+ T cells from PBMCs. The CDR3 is CASSITGSSSYEQYF. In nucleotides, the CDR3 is TGTGCCAGTAGTATAACCGGGTCTTCATCCTACGAGCAGTACTTC.